The entry below describes one TCR beta chain. The target of this receptor is not known. Per-base quality was not reported, and no clone a single base away is much larger than it. These reads were obtained on an Illumina HiSeq 1500. TCRdb reanalyzed the raw reads on its own, using fastp at Q25 for trimming and MiXCR for clone calling, and kept in-frame beta chains. Entries that share a CDR3 protein sequence are merged under the most common genes and DNA. In all, the sample holds 140,000 to 150,000 distinct CDR3 sequences, and approximately 30% of those were seen once. The ten largest clones take up about 50% of the sample. The data originate from a study of T cell repertoires in cytomegalovirus infection (dated by TCRdb to about 2019). Broadly, across the study: The peptide stimulations were aimed at well-studied HLA-B-restricted epitopes as well as recently identified HLA-C-restricted CMV epitopes, whose presentation resists viral immunomodulation. Donor HLA type was relevant to the analysis, because carriage of CMV infection together with the matching HLA type was indicated by public TCR beta signatures. The paper's findings and limits, for the study overall: In both this cohort and an independent cohort of under 450 donors, the cumulative frequency of public TCR beta family members distinguished carriers of CMV infection plus the relevant HLA type. The ex vivo response was dominated by HLA-C-restricted CMV-specific TCR beta clonotypes, which also provided the single most frequent clonotype in two of eight donors.

Taken from cysteine to phenylalanine, the CDR3 has 15 residues. CDR3 DNA only is kept here, 45 bases in frame from base 1. From V the trimming removes 5 bases and from J it removes 3 bases, while the gene matches leave 4 bases of the junction unaccounted for. As encoded in the germline V gene, CDR1 is MNHEY while CDR2 is SVGAGI. This sample's treatment or condition label indicates: in vitro stimulation with specific CMV peptide epitopes to enrich CMV-specific T cells. The TCR originated in a human donor in good health (CMV status not recorded). Some clones in this sample may be carry-over from other donors' samples. This chain is built from TRBV6-5 and TRBJ1-6, and TRBD1 matches 7 of the central bases. The specimen comprised CD8+ T cells from cultured PBMCs, sampled from culture after CMV antigen stimulation. The nucleotide sequence reads as follows: TGTGCCAGCAGTAGGGACAGTCTCTATAATTCACCCCTCCACTTT. This codes for CASSRDSLYNSPLHF.